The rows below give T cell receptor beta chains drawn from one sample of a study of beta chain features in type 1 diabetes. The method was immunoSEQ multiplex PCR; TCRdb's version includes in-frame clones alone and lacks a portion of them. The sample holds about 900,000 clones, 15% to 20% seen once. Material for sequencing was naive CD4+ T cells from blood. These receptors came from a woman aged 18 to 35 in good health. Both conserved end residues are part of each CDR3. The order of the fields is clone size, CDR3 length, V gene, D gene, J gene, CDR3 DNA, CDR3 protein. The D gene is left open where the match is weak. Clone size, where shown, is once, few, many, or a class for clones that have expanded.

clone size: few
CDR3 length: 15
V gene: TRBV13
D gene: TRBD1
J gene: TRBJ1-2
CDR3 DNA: TGTGCCAGCAGGCGTCCCGGGACAGGGGCCTATGGCTACACCTTC
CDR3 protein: CASRRPGTGAYGYTF

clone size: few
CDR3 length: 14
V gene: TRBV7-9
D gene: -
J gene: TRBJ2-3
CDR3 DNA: TGTGCCAGCAGCTTCCTACGGATCACAGATACGCAGTATTTT
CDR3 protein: CASSFLRITDTQYF

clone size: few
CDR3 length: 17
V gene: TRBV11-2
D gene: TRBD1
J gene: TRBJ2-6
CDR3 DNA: TGTGCCAGCAGCCGAATAACAGGGGGCGATGGGGCCAACGTCCTGACTTTC
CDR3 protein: CASSRITGGDGANVLTF

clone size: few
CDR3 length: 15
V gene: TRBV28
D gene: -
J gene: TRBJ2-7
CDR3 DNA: TGTGCCAGCAGTTTAAGTGTAAGCCTATCCTACGAGCAGTACTTC
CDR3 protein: CASSLSVSLSYEQYF

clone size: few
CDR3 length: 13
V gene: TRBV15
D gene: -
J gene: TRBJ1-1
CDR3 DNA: TGTGCCACCAGCAGAGATAACAAGGTAGAAGCTTTCTTT
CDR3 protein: CATSRDNKVEAFF

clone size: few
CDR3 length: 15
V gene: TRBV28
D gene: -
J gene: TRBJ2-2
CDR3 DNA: TGTGCCAGCAGTTCCCCCGGGACTTACACCGGGGAGCTGTTTTTT
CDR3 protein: CASSSPGTYTGELFF

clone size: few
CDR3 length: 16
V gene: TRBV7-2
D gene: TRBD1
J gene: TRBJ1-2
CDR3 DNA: TGTGCCAGCAGCCCGGACAGGGGGCGAGAAAACTATGGCTACACCTTC
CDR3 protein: CASSPDRGRENYGYTF

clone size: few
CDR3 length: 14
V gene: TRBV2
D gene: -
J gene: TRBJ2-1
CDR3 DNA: TGTGCCAGCAGCGCTAGACAGCATCGCAATGAGCAGTTCTTC
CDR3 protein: CASSARQHRNEQFF

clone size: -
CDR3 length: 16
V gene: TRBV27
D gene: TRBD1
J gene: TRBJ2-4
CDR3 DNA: TGTGCCAGCAGCCCTTACGGGACAGCAGCCAAAAACATTCAGTACTTC
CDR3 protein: CASSPYGTAAKNIQYF

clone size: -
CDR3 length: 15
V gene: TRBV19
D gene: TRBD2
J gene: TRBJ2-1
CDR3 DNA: TGTGCCAGTAGACACCGAGCGGGAGTGCCCAATGAGCAGTTCTTC
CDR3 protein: CASRHRAGVPNEQFF

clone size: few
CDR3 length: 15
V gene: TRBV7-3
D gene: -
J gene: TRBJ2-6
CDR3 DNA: TGTGCCAGCAGCTTAATGGGCGCTGGGGCCAACGTCCTGACTTTC
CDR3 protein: CASSLMGAGANVLTF

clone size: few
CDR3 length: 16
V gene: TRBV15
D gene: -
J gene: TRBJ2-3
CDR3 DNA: TGTGCCACCAGCAGTAGATTAGGACTGTTCACAGATACGCAGTATTTT
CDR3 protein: CATSSRLGLFTDTQYF

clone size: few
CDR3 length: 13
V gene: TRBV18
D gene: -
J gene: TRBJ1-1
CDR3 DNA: TGTGCCAGCGGACACGAATTGAACACTGAAGCTTTCTTT
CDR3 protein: CASGHELNTEAFF

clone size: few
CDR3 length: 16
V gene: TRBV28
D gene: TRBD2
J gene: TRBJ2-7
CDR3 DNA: TGTGCCAGCAGTGCGTCTAGCGGGGGCGGACCCTACGAGCAGTACTTC
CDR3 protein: CASSASSGGGPYEQYF

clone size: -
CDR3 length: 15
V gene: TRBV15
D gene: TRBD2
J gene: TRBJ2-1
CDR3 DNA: TGTGCCACCAGCAAGCGGGAGATGTCCACACGGGAGCAGTTCTTC
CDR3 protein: CATSKREMSTREQFF

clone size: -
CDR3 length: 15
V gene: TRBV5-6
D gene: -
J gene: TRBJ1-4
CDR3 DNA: TGTGCCAGCAGCTTGGTGGCGGCCACTAATGAAAAACTGTTTTTT
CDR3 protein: CASSLVAATNEKLFF

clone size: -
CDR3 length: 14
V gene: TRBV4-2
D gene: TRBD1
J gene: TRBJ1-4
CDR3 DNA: TGTGCCAGCAGCCAAGGGGACAGGGAGGTAAAACTGTTTTTT
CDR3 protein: CASSQGDREVKLFF

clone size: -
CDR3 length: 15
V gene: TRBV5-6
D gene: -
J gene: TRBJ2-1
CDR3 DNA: TGTGCCAGCAGCTTTAGGGGGGGCACCTACAATGAGCAGTTCTTC
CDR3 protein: CASSFRGGTYNEQFF

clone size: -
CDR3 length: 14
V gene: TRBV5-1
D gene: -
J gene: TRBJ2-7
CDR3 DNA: TGCGCCAGCAGCTTGGTGCCACAGCTATACGAGCAGTACTTC
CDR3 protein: CASSLVPQLYEQYF

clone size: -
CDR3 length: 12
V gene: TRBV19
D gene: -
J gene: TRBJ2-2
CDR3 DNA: TGTGCCAGTGACAGCGCCGGACAGCCGCTGTTTTTT
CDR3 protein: CASDSAGQPLFF

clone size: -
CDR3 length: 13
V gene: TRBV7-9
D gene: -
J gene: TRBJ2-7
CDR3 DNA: TGTGCCAGCAGCTCCGGATGGGGGGACGAGCAGTACTTC
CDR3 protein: CASSSGWGDEQYF

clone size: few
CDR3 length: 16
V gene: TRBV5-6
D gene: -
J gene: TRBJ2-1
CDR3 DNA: TGTGCCAGCAGCTTACAGCTGCTACCTGGACACAATGAGCAGTTCTTC
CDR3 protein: CASSLQLLPGHNEQFF

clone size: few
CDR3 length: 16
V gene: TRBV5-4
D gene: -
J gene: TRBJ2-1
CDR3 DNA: TGTGCCAGCAGCTACCTTGACCGAGGAAACTACCATGAGCAGTTCTTC
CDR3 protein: CASSYLDRGNYHEQFF

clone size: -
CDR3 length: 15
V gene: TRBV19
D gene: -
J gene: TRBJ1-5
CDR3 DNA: TGTGCCAGTAGATTAGGGGGGCAGTTAAATCAGCCCCAGCATTTT
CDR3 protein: CASRLGGQLNQPQHF

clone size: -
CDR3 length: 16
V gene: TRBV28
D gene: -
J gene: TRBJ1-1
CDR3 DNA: TGTGCCAGCAGGGCGTTGCCTTGGGGAGGGAACACTGAAGCTTTCTTT
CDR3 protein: CASRALPWGGNTEAFF

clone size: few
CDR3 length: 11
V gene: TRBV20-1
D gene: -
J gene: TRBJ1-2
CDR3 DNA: TGCAGTGCCTATATTAACTATGGCTACACCTTC
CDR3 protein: CSAYINYGYTF

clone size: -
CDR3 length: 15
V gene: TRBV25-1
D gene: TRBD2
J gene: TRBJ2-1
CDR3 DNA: TGTGCCAGCAGACTAGCGGGAGGGATGGGGAATGAGCAGTTCTTC
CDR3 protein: CASRLAGGMGNEQFF

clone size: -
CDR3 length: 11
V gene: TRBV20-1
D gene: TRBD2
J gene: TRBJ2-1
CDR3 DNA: TGCAGTGCTGGACCGGGACTAGTGGAGTTCTTC
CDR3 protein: CSAGPGLVEFF

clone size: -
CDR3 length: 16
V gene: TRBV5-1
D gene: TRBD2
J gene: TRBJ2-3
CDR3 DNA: TGCGCCAGCAGCTTGTCACTAGCGTCCCGCACAGATACGCAGTATTTT
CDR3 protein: CASSLSLASRTDTQYF

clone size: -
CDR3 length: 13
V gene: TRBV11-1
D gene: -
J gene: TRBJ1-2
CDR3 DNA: TGTGCCAGCAGCCGGGACTTTGGATATGGCTACACCTTC
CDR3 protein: CASSRDFGYGYTF

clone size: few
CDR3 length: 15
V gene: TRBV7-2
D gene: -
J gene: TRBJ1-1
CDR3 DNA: TGTGCCAGCAGCTTAGTTTCAGGGTTCGGGACTGAAGCTTTCTTT
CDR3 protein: CASSLVSGFGTEAFF

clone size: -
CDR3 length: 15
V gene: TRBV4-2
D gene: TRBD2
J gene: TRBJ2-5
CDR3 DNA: TGTGCCAGCAGCATTGATAGCGGGAGGGGAGAGACCCAGTACTTC
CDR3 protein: CASSIDSGRGETQYF

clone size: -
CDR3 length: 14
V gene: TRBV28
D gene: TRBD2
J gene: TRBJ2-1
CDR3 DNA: TGTGCCAGCAGGGAGCGGGAATACTACAATGAGCAGTTCTTC
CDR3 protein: CASREREYYNEQFF

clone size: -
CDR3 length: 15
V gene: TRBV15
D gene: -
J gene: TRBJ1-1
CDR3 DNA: TGTGCCACCAGCATCTGGTCCGCAGGGAACACTGAAGCTTTCTTT
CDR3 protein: CATSIWSAGNTEAFF

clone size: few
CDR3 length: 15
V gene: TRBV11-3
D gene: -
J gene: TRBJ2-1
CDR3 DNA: TGTGCCAGCAGCTTAGGAGCGGGCCCTAACAATGAGCAGTTCTTC
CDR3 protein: CASSLGAGPNNEQFF

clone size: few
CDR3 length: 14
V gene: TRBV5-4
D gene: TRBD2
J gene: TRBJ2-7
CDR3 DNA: TGTGCCAGCAGCTTGGGAGCGGGGGAATACGAGCAGTACTTC
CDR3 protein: CASSLGAGEYEQYF

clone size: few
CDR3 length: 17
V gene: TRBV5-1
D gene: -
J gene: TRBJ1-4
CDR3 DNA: TGCGCCAGCAGCTTCACAGCGAGGGTTGATGTGAGTGAAAAACTGTTTTTT
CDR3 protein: CASSFTARVDVSEKLFF

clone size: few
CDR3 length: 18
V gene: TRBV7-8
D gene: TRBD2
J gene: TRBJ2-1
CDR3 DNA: TGTGCCAGCAGCCCTCAGACCCTAGCGGGAGGCCCCCATGGAGAGCAGTTCTTC
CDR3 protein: CASSPQTLAGGPHGEQFF

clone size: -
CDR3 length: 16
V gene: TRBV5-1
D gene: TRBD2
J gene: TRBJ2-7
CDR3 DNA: TGCGCCAGCAGCCGCACTACTAGCGGGAGAACCTACGAGCAGTACTTC
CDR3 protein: CASSRTTSGRTYEQYF

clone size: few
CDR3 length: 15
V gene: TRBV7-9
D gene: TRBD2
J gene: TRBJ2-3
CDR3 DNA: TGTGCCAGCAGCGCGCGGCGGGAGTGGGCAGATACGCAGTATTTT
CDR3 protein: CASSARREWADTQYF

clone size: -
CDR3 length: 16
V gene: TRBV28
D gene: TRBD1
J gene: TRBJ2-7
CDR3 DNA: TGTGCCAGCAGTCCGACTTCGGGACAGGGTACTTACGAGCAGTACTTC
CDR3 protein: CASSPTSGQGTYEQYF

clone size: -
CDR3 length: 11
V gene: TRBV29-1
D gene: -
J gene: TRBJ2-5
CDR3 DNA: TGCAGCGCTCCTATTGGGGAGACCCAGTACTTC
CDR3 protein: CSAPIGETQYF

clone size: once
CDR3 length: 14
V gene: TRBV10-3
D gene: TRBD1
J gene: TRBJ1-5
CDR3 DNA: TGTGCCAGCAGGCCGGGACAGGGTCATCAGCCCCAGCATTTT
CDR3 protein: CASRPGQGHQPQHF

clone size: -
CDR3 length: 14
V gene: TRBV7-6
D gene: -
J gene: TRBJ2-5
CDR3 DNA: TGTGCCAGCAGCTTATTGGCCCGGGGGGAGACCCAGTACTTC
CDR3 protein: CASSLLARGETQYF

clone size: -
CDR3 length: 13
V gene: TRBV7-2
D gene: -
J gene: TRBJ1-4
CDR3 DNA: TGTGCCAGCAGCTCGCCAGGGGTTGAAAAACTGTTTTTT
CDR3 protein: CASSSPGVEKLFF

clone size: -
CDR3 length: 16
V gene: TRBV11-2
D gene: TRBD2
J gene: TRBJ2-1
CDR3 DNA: TGTGCCAGCAGCGAGAAGCGGACTAGCGGACGCCATGAGCAGTTCTTC
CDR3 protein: CASSEKRTSGRHEQFF

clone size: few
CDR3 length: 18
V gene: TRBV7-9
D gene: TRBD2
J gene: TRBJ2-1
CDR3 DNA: TGTGCCAGCAGCTTAGCCCCGGGTAGCACCTGGGGGGGAGATGAGCAGTTCTTC
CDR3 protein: CASSLAPGSTWGGDEQFF

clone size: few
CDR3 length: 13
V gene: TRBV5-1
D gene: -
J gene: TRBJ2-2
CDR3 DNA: TGCGCCAGCAGCCCACAGGGTACCGGGGAGCTGTTTTTT
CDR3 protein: CASSPQGTGELFF

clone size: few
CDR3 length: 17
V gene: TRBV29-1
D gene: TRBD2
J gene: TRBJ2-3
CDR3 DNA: TGCAGCGTTGAAGGGACTAGCGGGAGGCCTAGCACAGATACGCAGTATTTT
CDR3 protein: CSVEGTSGRPSTDTQYF

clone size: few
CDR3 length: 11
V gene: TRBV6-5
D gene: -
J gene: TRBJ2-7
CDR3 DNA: TGTGCCAGCAAGACCAATTACGAGCAGTACTTC
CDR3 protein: CASKTNYEQYF

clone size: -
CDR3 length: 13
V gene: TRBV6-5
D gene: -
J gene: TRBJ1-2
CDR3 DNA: TGTGCCAGCAGCCAGGGGCATCGACATGGCTACACCTTC
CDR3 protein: CASSQGHRHGYTF

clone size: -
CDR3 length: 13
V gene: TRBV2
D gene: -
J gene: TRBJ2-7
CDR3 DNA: TGTGCCAGTGGGAGCGACGGTGATTACGAGCAGTACTTC
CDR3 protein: CASGSDGDYEQYF

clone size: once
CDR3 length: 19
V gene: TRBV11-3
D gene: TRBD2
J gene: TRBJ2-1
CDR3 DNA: TGTGCCAGCAGCAAAGGCGGGACTAGCGGGAGTACGGCGTACAATGAGCAGTTCTTC
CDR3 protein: CASSKGGTSGSTAYNEQFF

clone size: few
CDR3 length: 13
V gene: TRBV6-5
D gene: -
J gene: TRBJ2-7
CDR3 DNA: TGTGCCAGCAGTCCTTTCGGGACCGGGGAGCAGTACTTC
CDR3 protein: CASSPFGTGEQYF

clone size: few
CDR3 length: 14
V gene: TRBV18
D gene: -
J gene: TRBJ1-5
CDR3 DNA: TGTGCCAGCTCCGAGGAGGGGAGTAATCAGCCCCAGCATTTT
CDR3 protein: CASSEEGSNQPQHF

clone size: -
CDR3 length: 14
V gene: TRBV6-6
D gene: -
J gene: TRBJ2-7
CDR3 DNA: TGTGCCAGCAGTGGCAGCGAGGGGCCCTACGAGCAGTACTTC
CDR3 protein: CASSGSEGPYEQYF

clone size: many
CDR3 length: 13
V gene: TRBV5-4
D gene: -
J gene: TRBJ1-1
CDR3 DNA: TGTGCCAGCAGCTTGGATAGGGACACTGAAGCTTTCTTT
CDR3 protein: CASSLDRDTEAFF

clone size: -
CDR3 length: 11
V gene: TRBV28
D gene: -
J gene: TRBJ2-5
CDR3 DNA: TGTGCCAGCAGTCCAGAAGAGACCCAGTACTTC
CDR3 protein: CASSPEETQYF

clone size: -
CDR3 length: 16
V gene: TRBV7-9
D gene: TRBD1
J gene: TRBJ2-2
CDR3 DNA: TGTGCCAGCAGCGGGGGACAGGGGACCGTCACCGGGGAGCTGTTTTTT
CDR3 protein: CASSGGQGTVTGELFF

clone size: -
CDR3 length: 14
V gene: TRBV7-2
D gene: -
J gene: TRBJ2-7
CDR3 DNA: TGTGCCAGCAGCTTAGGGGAGCAGACCTACGAGCAGTACTTC
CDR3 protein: CASSLGEQTYEQYF